Presented here are 24 T cell receptor beta chains from one specimen sequenced in a study of blood T cell repertoires in COVID-19. Assay used: immunoSEQ multiplex PCR; TCRdb lists only in-frame clones, some missing. Among some 96,000 clones listed, just over 85% were seen once. Specimen: peripheral blood. All receptors come from a human donor in a cohort sampled during active COVID-19.

This clone was picked up one time. The rearrangement links TRBV10-3 to TRBJ2-1; weak D call: TRBD1 (5 bases). The CDR3 has 14 residues. Looked up from germline, CDR1 is ENHRY and CDR2 is SYGVKD. Trimming removed 5 bases from V and 4 bases from J, with 12 bases in between. The CDR3 is CAISRPRVYNEQFF. The CDR3 nucleotides are TGTGCCATCAGTCGACCCAGGGTATACAATGAGCAGTTCTTC.

This chain joins TRBV29-1 and TRBJ2-5; D unresolved. V was pared by 7 bases and J by 5 bases, with 20 bases between. This CDR3 is 14 amino acids long. CDR1 and CDR2 from the germline V gene are SQVTM and ANQGSEA. The CDR3 nucleotides read TGCAGCGGAAATAGATTGACATTTCGGGAGACCCAGTACTTC. Amino acids: CSGNRLTFRETQYF.

The gene calls are TRBV6-2 or TRBV6-3 and TRBJ2-3; D possibly corresponds to TRBD2 (7 bases). The CDR3 is 16 residues long. Trimming left V 6 bases short and J 5 bases short, with 21 bases between. Germline CDR1 MNHEY, CDR2 SVGEGT. The CDR3 reads CASSQGEWEGEDTQYF. Written as DNA, the CDR3 is TGTGCCAGCAGCCAAGGGGAGTGGGAGGGGGAAGATACGCAGTATTTT.

The V gene is TRBV19, the J gene TRBJ2-1, with TRBD2 as a possible D gene (5 bases). Germline V gene data show CDR1 as LNHDA and CDR2 as SQIVND (reference sequence). The CDR3 contains 14 residues. Between the trimmed V and J ends, which lost 3 bases and 8 bases, there was a span of 14 bases. The CDR3 protein is CASSMARGSHEQFF. The CDR3 DNA follows: TGTGCCAGTAGTATGGCTCGGGGATCCCATGAGCAGTTCTTC.

This sequence joins TRBV12-3 or TRBV12-4 and TRBJ2-7; 13 bases map to TRBD2. The CDR3 totals 13 residues. V trimming: 6 bases; J trimming: 9 bases; junction bases outside the gene matches: 5. The CDR3 loop reads CASRGLAGAGQYF. For the CDR3, the DNA is TGTGCCAGCAGAGGACTAGCGGGGGCCGGGCAGTACTTC.

V usage is TRBV3-1 (or the pseudogene TRBV3-2) and J usage is TRBJ2-1; 7 bases match TRBD2. Germline loops: CDR1 LGHDT, CDR2 YNNKEL (reference sequence). V was clipped by 4 bases and J by 4 bases; unmatched bases: 4. The CDR3 is made up of 14 amino acids. The CDR3: CASSPGTIYNEQFF. CDR3 nucleotides: TGTGCCAGCAGCCCCGGGACTATTTACAATGAGCAGTTCTTC.

The rearrangement links TRBV2 to TRBJ1-5, with D tentatively TRBD1 (5 bases). V was cut by 2 bases and J by 0 bases, with 11 bases left in between. Looked up from germline, CDR1 is SNHLY and CDR2 is FYNNEI. The CDR3 spans 16 residues. CDR3 sequence reads: CASSERGVNSNQPQHF. The CDR3 DNA sequence: TGTGCCAGCAGTGAACGGGGGGTAAATAGCAATCAGCCCCAGCATTTT. Drawing the rest from reference TRBV2 and TRBJ1-5, the complete variable domain is EPEVTQTPSHQVTQMGQEVILRCVPISNHLYFYWYRQILGQKVEFLVSFYNNEISEKSEIFDDQFSVERPDGSNFTLKIRSTKLEDSAMYFCASSERGVNSNQPQHFGDGTRLSIL.

V and J are TRBV7-9 and TRBJ2-7; D call uncertain. Germline V gives CDR1 SEHNR, CDR2 FQNEAQ (reference sequence). With 0 bases removed from V and 3 bases from J, the gap between germline ends came to 6 bases. The CDR3 runs 13 residues. CDR3 bases: TGTGCCAGCAGCTTAGCTGAGAACTACGAGCAGTACTTC. This sequence encodes CASSLAENYEQYF.

The V call is TRBV11-2, the J call TRBJ1-3; tentatively, D is TRBD1 (6 bases). V was cut by 1 base and J by 0 bases, with 7 bases left in between. The CDR3 covers 15 residues. Germline loops: CDR1 SGHAT, CDR2 FQNNGV. The CDR3 spells CASSLGTVSGNTIYF. The CDR3 DNA follows: TGTGCCAGCAGCTTAGGGACAGTCTCTGGAAACACCATATATTTT.

The chain carries TRBV10-3 and TRBJ1-1; weak D call: TRBD1 (5 bases). There are 13 residues in the CDR3. Germline V CDR1 and CDR2: ENHRY, SYGVKD. V dropped 8 bases and J dropped 2 bases, with 12 bases sitting between them. The CDR3 here is CAIVDSPNTEAFF. The CDR3 bases are TGTGCCATCGTCGACAGTCCAAACACTGAAGCTTTCTTT.

The genes are TRBV5-1 and TRBJ2-7; perhaps TRBD1 as D (5 bases). The CDR3 has 13 amino acids. Germline V gives CDR1 SGHRS, CDR2 YFSETQ. V gave up 4 bases and J gave up 0 bases, with 8 bases separating them. The CDR3 bases are TGCGCCAGCAGCGCCCAGGGCTCCTACGAGCAGTACTTC. Its protein is CASSAQGSYEQYF.

The genes are TRBV14 and TRBJ2-3; possible D gene TRBD2, 6 bases. The CDR3 sequence is 15 residues long. V was clipped by 1 base and J by 0 bases, with 8 bases between them. Germline CDR1 reads SGHDN; CDR2 reads FVKESK. The CDR3 reads CASSQVGGSTDTQYF. The CDR3 nucleotides are TGTGCCAGCAGCCAAGTCGGAGGGAGCACAGATACGCAGTATTTT.

This chain connects TRBV14 to TRBJ2-7; TRBD2 is a possible D gene (7 bases). CDR3 length equals 14 residues. V lost 5 bases, J lost 4 bases, and 15 bases lay in between. The germline V gene has CDR1 SGHDN and CDR2 FVKESK. The CDR3 spells CASSTRGGRYEQYF. The CDR3, as DNA: TGTGCCAGCAGCACTAGGGGGGGGAGATACGAGCAGTACTTC.

V gene TRBV7-8 combines with J gene TRBJ1-6; TRBD1 agrees at 10 bases. The germline V gene has CDR1 SGHVS and CDR2 FQNEAQ. The CDR3 is made up of 14 amino acids. V was pared by 5 bases and J by 10 bases, with 5 bases of the junction left unmatched. CDR3 protein: CASSRGQGVSPLHF. The CDR3 coding sequence is TGTGCCAGCAGCCGAGGACAGGGGGTATCACCCCTCCACTTT.

The J gene is TRBJ1-1, the V gene TRBV10-3; TRBD1 matches at 7 bases. Germline V lookup: CDR1 ENHRY, CDR2 SYGVKD. The CDR3 has 14 residues. Germline trimming cut 8 bases from V and 0 bases from J; bases unmatched to any gene: 6. The CDR3 region has the DNA TGTGCCATCGCCCGGACAGGAATGAACACTGAAGCTTTCTTT. It specifies CAIARTGMNTEAFF.

The chain has TRBV30 and TRBJ1-6, with unresolved D. This CDR3 is 13 amino acids long. CDR1 is GTSNPN and CDR2 is SVGIG in the germline V gene (reference sequence). Trimming left V 3 bases short and J 8 bases short, with 11 bases between. The CDR3 coding sequence is TGTGCCTGGAGCGAGTCAAAATATTCACCCCTCCACTTT. Its translation is CAWSESKYSPLHF. The whole variable domain, filled in from reference TRBV30 and TRBJ1-6, reads SQTIHQWPATLVQPVGSPLSLECTVEGTSNPNLYWYRQAAGRGLQLLFYSVGIGQISSEVPQNLSASRPQDRQFILSSKKLLLSDSGFYLCAWSESKYSPLHFGNGTRLTVT.

The V and J genes are TRBV5-1 and TRBJ2-5; unclear D gene. Trimming shortened V by 4 bases and J by 5 bases, and 9 bases separated the two germline ends. CDR1 is SGHRS and CDR2 is YFSETQ in the germline V gene. The CDR3 is 12 residues long. The CDR3 coding sequence is TGCGCCAGCAGCCCCGGGTTTGAGACCCAGTACTTC. It is translated as CASSPGFETQYF.

The chain carries TRBV29-1 and TRBJ2-7; TRBD1 aligns across 11 bases. This CDR3 contains 14 residues. In germline, CDR1 is SQVTM, CDR2 ANQGSEA. CDR3 DNA: TGCAGTCACTGGGACAGGGGGGTAGGCTGCGAGCAGTACTTC. Amino acid sequence: CSHWDRGVGCEQYF.

The chain couples TRBV7-9 to TRBJ1-1; a possible D gene is TRBD1 (6 bases). CDR3 length equals 14 residues. Deletions cut 1 base from V and 1 base from J, with 7 bases between. The V gene's germline CDR1 is SEHNR and CDR2 FQNEAQ (reference sequence). CDR3 in amino acids: CASSLGTENTEAFF. In DNA, the CDR3 is TGTGCCAGCAGCTTAGGGACAGAGAACACTGAAGCTTTCTTT.

The chain carries TRBV16 and TRBJ2-6; D is ambiguous. Trimming stripped 4 bases from V and 1 base from J, with 8 bases between. The CDR3 is made up of 15 amino acids. Germline values: CDR1 KGHSY, CDR2 FQNENV. Here the CDR3 DNA reads TGTGCCAGCAGCCCCACAGTGTCTGGGGCCAACGTCCTGACTTTC. Its protein product is CASSPTVSGANVLTF. Looking up the rest from reference TRBV16 and TRBJ2-6 gives the full variable domain: GEEVAQTPKHLVRGEGQKAKLYCAPIKGHSYVFWYQQVLKNEFKFLISFQNENVFDETGMPKERFSAKCLPNSPCSLEIQATKLEDSAVYFCASSPTVSGANVLTFGAGSRLTVL.

This sequence joins TRBV24-1 and TRBJ2-1, with 7 bases aligning to TRBD1. There are 17 residues in the CDR3. The V and J ends lost 4 bases and 7 bases, in that order; junction bases with no gene match: 15. CDR1 KGHDR and CDR2 SFDVKD come from the germline V gene. CDR3 amino acids: CATSEWGQMTTPNEQFF. The CDR3 DNA sequence: TGTGCCACCAGTGAATGGGGACAGATGACAACTCCAAATGAGCAGTTCTTC.

The V and J genes are TRBV5-5 and TRBJ2-6; TRBD1 matches 9 bases. Germline CDR1 is SGHKS and CDR2 is YYEKEE (reference sequence). Trimming at V came to 4 bases and at J to 0 bases, leaving 8 bases not matched to a gene. This CDR3 has 18 amino acids. The CDR3 here is CASSRLGQGASGANVLTF. The CDR3 DNA reads as TGTGCCAGCAGCCGACTGGGACAGGGAGCCTCTGGGGCCAACGTCCTGACTTTC.

This clone was seen a single time. The gene calls are TRBV5-1 and TRBJ2-3; D is unresolved. The germline V gene has CDR1 SGHRS and CDR2 YFSETQ. V was shortened by 7 bases and J by 2 bases, with 8 bases between the two germline ends. The CDR3 is 12 residues long. The CDR3 sequence: CASFIYTDTQYF. The CDR3 DNA is TGCGCCAGCTTTATATACACAGATACGCAGTATTTT. Filled out from reference TRBV5-1 and TRBJ2-3, the complete variable domain reads KAGVTQTPRYLIKTRGQQVTLSCSPISGHRSVSWYQQTPGQGLQFLFEYFSETQRNKGNFPGRFSGRQFSNSRSEMNVSTLELGDSALYLCASFIYTDTQYFGPGTRLTVL.

This clone came up once. The chain uses TRBV5-1 and TRBJ2-1; weak D call: TRBD1 (5 bases). CDR1 SGHRS and CDR2 YFSETQ come from the germline V gene. Trimming took 1 base from V and 6 from J, leaving 14 bases between them. This CDR3 is built from 15 residues. The DNA of the CDR3 is TGCGCCAGCAGCTTGCGGCAGGGTTACGGCAATGAGCAGTTCTTC. Its protein is CASSLRQGYGNEQFF.